Sequencing of this T cell receptor (beta chain) was carried out in a study of PD-L1 blockade in urothelial cancer. Study overall: The authors examined blood 3 weeks (second dose) and 6 weeks after treatment start. The median T cell count in blood samples was 140,000 to 150,000.

Per germline, CDR1 LGHNT and CDR2 FRNRAP. V was clipped by 6 bases and J by 3 bases; unmatched bases: 15. This CDR3 contains 17 residues. Synthetic templates analogous to TCR were spiked into all PCRs individually. Libraries were prepared by immunoSEQ multiplex PCR; TCRdb keeps only in-frame clonotypes and omits some of them. The sample yields roughly 49,000 clones, approximately 90% seen once. Anywhere from 1 to 8 samples came from each patient, spanning pretreatment and on-treatment. This chain links TRBV12-5 with TRBJ1-1, with 8 bases fitting TRBD1. The material sequenced was PBMCs, taken around atezolizumab (anti-PD-L1) treatment. The sequence was collected from a man aged 60 to 69 with urothelial cancer. CDR3 residues: CASGVTGQERFYTEAFF. The CDR3 region has the DNA TGTGCTAGTGGCGTCACGGGACAGGAGAGGTTTTACACTGAAGCTTTCTTT.